This TCR beta chain was identified during a study of cytomegalovirus exposure and HLA in healthy donors. General study points: In a later analysis, several top co-occurrence clusters appeared linked to parvovirus B19, influenza, CMV and Epstein-Barr virus. As immune exposure information, only CMV serostatus was available. What was likely a sequencing artifact was a cluster of highly shared sequence variants.

Remarks on this clone: The antigen remains undetermined.

Vbeta (60) and Jbeta (13) primers were used in the PCR. Using immunoSEQ multiplex PCR, the repertoire was profiled, and TCRdb retains in-frame clones only, with some absent. This sample has about 140,000 clones; 75% to 80% occur once, and the top ten carry approximately 1.5%. Trimming left V 3 bases short and J 1 base short, with 9 bases between. Per germline, CDR1 LNHDA and CDR2 SQIVND (reference sequence). The CDR3 consists of 14 residues. The TCR was taken from a female donor in good health and CMV-seronegative. This chain links TRBV19 with TRBJ1-1; no firm D call. The sample comprised PBMCs. The CDR3 here is CASSISRQNTEAFF. The CDR3 DNA reads as TGTGCCAGTAGTATTAGCCGGCAGAACACTGAAGCTTTCTTT.